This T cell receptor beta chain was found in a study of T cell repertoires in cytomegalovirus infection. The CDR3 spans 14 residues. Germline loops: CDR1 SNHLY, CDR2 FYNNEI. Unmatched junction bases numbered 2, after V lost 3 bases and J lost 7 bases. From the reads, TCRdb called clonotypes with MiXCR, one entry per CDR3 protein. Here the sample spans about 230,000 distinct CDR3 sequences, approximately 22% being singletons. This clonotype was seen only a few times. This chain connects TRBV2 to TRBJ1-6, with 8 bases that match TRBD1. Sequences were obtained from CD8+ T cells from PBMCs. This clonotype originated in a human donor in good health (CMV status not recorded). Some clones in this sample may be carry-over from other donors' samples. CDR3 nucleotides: TGTGCCAGCAGTGACGGACAGGGAAATTCACCCCTCCACTTT. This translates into CASSDGQGNSPLHF.